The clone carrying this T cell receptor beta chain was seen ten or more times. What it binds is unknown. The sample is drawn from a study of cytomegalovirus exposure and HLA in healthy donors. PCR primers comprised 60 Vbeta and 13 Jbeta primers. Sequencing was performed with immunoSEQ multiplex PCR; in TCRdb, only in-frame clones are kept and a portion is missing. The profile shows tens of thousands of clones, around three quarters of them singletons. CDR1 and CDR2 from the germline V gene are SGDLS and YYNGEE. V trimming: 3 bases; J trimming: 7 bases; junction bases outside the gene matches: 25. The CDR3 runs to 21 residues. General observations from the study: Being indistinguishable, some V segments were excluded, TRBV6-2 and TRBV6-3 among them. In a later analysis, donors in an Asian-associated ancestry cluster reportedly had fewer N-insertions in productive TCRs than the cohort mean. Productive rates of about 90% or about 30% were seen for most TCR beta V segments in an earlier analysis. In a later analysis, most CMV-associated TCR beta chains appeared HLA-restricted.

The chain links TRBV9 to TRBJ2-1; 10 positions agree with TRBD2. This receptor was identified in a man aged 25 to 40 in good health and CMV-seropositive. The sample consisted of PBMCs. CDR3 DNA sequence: TGTGCCAGCAGCGGGGGAAACAGGGAATCGCCTAGCGGGAGTGGGGTAAATGAGCAGTTCTTC. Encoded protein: CASSGGNRESPSGSGVNEQFF.